The clone carrying this TCR beta chain is a singleton in its sample. Its antigen is unknown. The data derive from a study of immune cell composition in non-small cell lung cancer. The V end was cut by 3 bases, the J end by 5 bases, with 13 bases between. This CDR3 has 15 amino acids. Germline V gene data show CDR1 as ENHRY and CDR2 as SYGVKD. Study-wide results and limits: It was not proven that tumour-reactive clones equal dominant tumour-associated clones. Roughly 80% of squamous and 33% of adenocarcinoma cases had tumour-associated clones >0.5%.

Using immunoSEQ multiplex PCR, the repertoire was profiled, and TCRdb retains in-frame clones only, with some absent. Altogether fewer than 20,000 clones are present, 70% to 80% being singletons, with the ten largest covering 7.5% to 10%. Normal lung was sampled as far from the tumour as possible, at least 3 cm. These same records also appear under a second study, on CD4 T cells in lung cancer. That source notes: Neoantigen-specific CD4+ T-cell clones and TCRs were isolated from blood.

Source material: non-adjacent lung tissue. J is TRBJ2-2 and V is TRBV10-3; D is perhaps TRBD1 or TRBD2 (6 bases each). This receptor was obtained from a human donor with non-small cell lung cancer. In nucleotides, the CDR3 is TGTGCCATCAGTGACTCCCGGGGGCCAACCGGGGAGCTGTTTTTT. Its protein product is CAISDSRGPTGELFF.